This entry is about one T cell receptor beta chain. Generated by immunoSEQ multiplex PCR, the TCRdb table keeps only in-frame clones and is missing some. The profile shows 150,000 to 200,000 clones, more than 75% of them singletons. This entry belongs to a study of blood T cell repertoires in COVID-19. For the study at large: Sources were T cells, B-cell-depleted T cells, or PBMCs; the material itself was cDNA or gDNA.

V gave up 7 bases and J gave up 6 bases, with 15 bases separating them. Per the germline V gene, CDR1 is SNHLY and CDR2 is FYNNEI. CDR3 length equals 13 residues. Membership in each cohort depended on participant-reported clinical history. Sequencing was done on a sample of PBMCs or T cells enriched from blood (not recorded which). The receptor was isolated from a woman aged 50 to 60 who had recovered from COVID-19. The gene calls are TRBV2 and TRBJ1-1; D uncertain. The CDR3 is CASTLLNVAEAFF. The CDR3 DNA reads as TGTGCCAGCACCCTATTGAACGTCGCTGAAGCTTTCTTT.